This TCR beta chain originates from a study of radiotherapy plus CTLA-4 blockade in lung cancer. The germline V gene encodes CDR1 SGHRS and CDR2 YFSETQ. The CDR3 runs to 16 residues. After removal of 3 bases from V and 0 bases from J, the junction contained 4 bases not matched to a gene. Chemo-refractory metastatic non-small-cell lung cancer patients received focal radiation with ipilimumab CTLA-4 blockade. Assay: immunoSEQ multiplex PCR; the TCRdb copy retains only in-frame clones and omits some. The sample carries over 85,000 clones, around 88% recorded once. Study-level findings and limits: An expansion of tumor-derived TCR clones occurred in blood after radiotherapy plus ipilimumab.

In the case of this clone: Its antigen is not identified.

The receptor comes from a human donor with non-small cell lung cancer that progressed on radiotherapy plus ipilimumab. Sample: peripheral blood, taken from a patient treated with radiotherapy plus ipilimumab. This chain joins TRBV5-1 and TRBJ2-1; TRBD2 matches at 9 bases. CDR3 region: CASSSLSGSSYNEQFF. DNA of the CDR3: TGCGCCAGCAGCTCCCTTAGCGGGAGCTCCTACAATGAGCAGTTCTTC.